Here is one TCR beta chain with its context. V shed 0 bases, J shed 11 bases, and the junction held 3 bases outside the gene matches. CDR1 is SGDLS, CDR2 YYNGEE, per germline. The CDR3 runs 13 residues. This entry comes from a study of T cell changes during pregnancy in multiple sclerosis. Libraries were prepared by immunoSEQ multiplex PCR; TCRdb keeps only in-frame clonotypes and omits some of them. The table records some 120,000 clones, approximately 93% of them present only once. This chain connects TRBV9 to TRBJ1-5, with 9 nucleotides matching TRBD1. The receptor's source is a female donor with multiple sclerosis, enrolled in a pregnancy study. The material sequenced was peripheral blood, taken before pregnancy. The chain's CDR3 is CASSVEGQGAQHF. In DNA, the CDR3 is TGTGCCAGCAGCGTAGAGGGACAGGGCGCCCAGCATTTT. Together with reference TRBV9 and TRBJ1-5, the CDR3 gives the full variable domain: DSGVTQTPKHLITATGQRVTLRCSPRSGDLSVYWYQQSLDQGLQFLIQYYNGEERAKGNILERFSAQQFPDLHSELNLSSLELGDSALYFCASSVEGQGAQHFGDGTRLSIL.